This entry is about one T cell receptor (beta chain). Its antigen is not known. The data were taken from a study of T cell responses to AZD1222 COVID-19 vaccine. The assay was immunoSEQ multiplex PCR, and TCRdb's table has in-frame clones only and misses some. The data hold some 100,000 clones, with about nine tenths observed a single time. The study's findings and limits: Spike was spanned by vaccine-associated CD4 TCRs, with dominance at 160-218 and 743-854. Within unmutated variant regions lay the reported targets of nearly half of spike-specific TCRs.

Trimming stripped 1 base from V and 8 bases from J, with 18 bases between. CDR1 and CDR2 from the germline V gene are MNHNS and SASEGT. The length of the CDR3 is 16 residues. This sequence was found in an adult in good health. Sequencing was performed on peripheral blood, taken on day 0 of AZD1222 vaccination. The chain recombines TRBV6-1 with TRBJ2-1; D may be TRBD2 (5 bases). CDR3 residues: CASSEEAGGSSHEQFF. CDR3 sequence (DNA): TGTGCCAGCAGTGAAGAGGCGGGTGGATCCTCCCATGAGCAGTTCTTC.